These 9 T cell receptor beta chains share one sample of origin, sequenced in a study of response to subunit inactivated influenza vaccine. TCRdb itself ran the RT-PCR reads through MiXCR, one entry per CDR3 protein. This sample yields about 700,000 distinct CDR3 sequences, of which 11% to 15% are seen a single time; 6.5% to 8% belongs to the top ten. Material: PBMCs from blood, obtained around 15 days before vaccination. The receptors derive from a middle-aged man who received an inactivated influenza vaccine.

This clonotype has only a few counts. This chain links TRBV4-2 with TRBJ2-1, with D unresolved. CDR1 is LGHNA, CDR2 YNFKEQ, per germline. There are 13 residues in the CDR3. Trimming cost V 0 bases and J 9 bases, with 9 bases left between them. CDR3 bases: TGTGCCAGCAGCCAAGAAAGGATTGCTGAGCAGTTCTTC. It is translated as CASSQERIAEQFF.

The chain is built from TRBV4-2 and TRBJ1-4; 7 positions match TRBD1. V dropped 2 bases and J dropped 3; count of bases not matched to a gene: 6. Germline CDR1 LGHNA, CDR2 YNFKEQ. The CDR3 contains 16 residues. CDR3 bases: TGTGCCAGCAGCCAACCCGACAGGGCGGCTAATGAAAAACTGTTTTTT. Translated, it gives CASSQPDRAANEKLFF.

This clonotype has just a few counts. This CDR3 reads CSAGSGSSYEQYF. The CDR3 bases are TGCAGCGCCGGAAGTGGCAGCTCCTACGAGCAGTACTTC. The V call is TRBV29-1, the J call TRBJ2-7; D is undetermined. V gave up 7 bases and J gave up 0 bases, with 13 bases separating them. The CDR3 consists of 13 residues. CDR1 and CDR2 (germline): SQVTM, ANQGSEA.

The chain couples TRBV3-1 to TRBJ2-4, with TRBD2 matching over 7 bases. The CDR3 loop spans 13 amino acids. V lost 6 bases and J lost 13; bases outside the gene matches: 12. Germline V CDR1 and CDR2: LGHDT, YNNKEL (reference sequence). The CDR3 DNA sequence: TGTGCCAGCAGTGGACCGCGGGGAGGGACGCAGTACTTC. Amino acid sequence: CASSGPRGGTQYF. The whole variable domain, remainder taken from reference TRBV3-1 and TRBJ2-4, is DTAVSQTPKYLVTQMGNDKSIKCEQNLGHDTMYWYKQDSKKFLKIMFSYNNKELIINETVPNRFSPKSPDKAHLNLHINSLELGDSAVYFCASSGPRGGTQYFGAGTRLSVL.

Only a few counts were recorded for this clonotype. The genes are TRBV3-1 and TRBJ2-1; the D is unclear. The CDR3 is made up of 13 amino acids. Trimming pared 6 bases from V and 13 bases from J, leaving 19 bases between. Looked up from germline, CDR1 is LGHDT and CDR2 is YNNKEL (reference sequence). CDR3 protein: CASRESPRPHQFF. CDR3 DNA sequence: TGTGCCAGCAGAGAATCGCCGAGGCCTCATCAGTTCTTC.

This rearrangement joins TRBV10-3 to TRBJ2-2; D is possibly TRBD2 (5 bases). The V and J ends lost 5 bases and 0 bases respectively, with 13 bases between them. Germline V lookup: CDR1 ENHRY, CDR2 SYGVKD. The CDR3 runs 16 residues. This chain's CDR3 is CAISSSGYSNTGELFF. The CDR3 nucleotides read TGTGCCATCAGTTCAAGCGGCTACTCGAACACCGGGGAGCTGTTTTTT.

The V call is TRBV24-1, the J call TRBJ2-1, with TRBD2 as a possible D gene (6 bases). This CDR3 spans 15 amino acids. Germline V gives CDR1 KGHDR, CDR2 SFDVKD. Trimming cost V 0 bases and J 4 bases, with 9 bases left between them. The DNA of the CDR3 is TGTGCCACCAGTGATTTGACTAGCTCATACAATGAGCAGTTCTTC. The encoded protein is CATSDLTSSYNEQFF.

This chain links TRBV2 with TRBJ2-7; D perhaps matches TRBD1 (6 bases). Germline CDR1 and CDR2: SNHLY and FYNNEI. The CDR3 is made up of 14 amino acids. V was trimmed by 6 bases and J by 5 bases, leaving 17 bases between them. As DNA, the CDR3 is TGTGCCAGCAGGGCCCAAGTACAGGGACACGAGCAGTACTTC. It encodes CASRAQVQGHEQYF.

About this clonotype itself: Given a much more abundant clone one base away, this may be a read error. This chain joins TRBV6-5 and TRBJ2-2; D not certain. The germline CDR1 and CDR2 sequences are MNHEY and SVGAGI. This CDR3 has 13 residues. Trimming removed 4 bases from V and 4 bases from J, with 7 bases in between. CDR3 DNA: TGTGCCAGCAGTTGCTCGCTCACCGGGGAGCTGTTTTTT. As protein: CASSCSLTGELFF.